Below are 3 T cell receptor beta chains sequenced from a single sample in a study of T cells in Graves' hyperthyroidism and ophthalmopathy. The investigators amplified TCR beta CDR3 regions from RNA transcripts. TCR CDR3 underwent first-round RT-PCR with the HTBI primer set. MiXCR was run by TCRdb on the multiplex PCR reads, yielding one entry per CDR3 protein. The sample has under 300,000 distinct CDR3 sequences, more than 12% seen once. Sequencing input: blood. The source of these receptors is a middle-aged woman with Graves' hyperthyroidism that later progressed to Graves' ophthalmopathy.

This clonotype was recorded at least ten times. The chain employs TRBV5-1 and TRBJ2-1; 10 bases fit TRBD2. The CDR3 is 15 residues long. V shed 4 bases and J 6 bases; nucleotides not matched to a gene: 7. CDR1 is SGHRS and CDR2 is YFSETQ in the germline V gene. CDR3 sequence reads: CASSSGGEWGNEQFF. The CDR3 DNA follows: TGCGCCAGCAGCAGCGGGGGGGAGTGGGGCAATGAGCAGTTCTTC.

This clonotype was observed many times. This chain joins TRBV28 and TRBJ2-7; TRBD2 matches at 10 bases. There are 15 residues in the CDR3. Germline trimming cut 3 bases from V and 5 bases from J; bases unmatched to any gene: 7. Germline CDR1 reads MDHEN; CDR2 reads SYDVKM. CDR3 region: CASSFPLAGVNEQYF. CDR3 DNA: TGTGCCAGCAGTTTTCCCCTAGCGGGAGTAAACGAGCAGTACTTC.

Of note for this clonotype: Given a much more abundant clone one base away, this may be a read error. CDR3 protein: CASSPWGGTGNTIHF. Here the CDR3 DNA reads TGTGCCAGCAGTCCCTGGGGGGGTACTGGAAACACCATACATTTT. This chain joins TRBV27 and TRBJ1-3, with D possibly being TRBD1 (5 bases). The CDR3 extends over 15 amino acids. Germline V gives CDR1 MNHEY, CDR2 SMNVEV (reference sequence).